This T cell receptor (beta chain) appears in the sequencing data of a study of T cell responses to AZD1222 COVID-19 vaccine. This clone was seen once. Relative to the germline gene, one junction end is altered; a read error may explain this. The data were produced by immunoSEQ multiplex PCR, yet TCRdb's version contains in-frame clones alone and is incomplete. The sample lists about 78,000 clones; around 87% were seen once. Per germline, CDR1 MNHEY and CDR2 SMNVEV (reference sequence). The CDR3 length is 13 residues. The TCR sequence derives from an adult in good health. The V call is TRBV27, the J call TRBJ1-1; no clear D. The sequencing used peripheral blood, collected on day 0 of AZD1222 vaccination. CDR3 sequence: CASSSTPNSEAFF. The CDR3 nucleotides read TGTGCCAGCAGTTCGACACCGAACTCTGAAGCTTTCTTT.